This T cell receptor beta chain was observed in a study of blood T cell repertoires in COVID-19. The overall study: The United States, Italy and Spain supplied acute and convalescent COVID-19 samples. PBMCs, B-cell-depleted T cells, or T cells provided the cDNA or gDNA that made up the material.

CDR1 and CDR2 from the germline V gene are SGHTA and FQGNSA. Losses at the gene ends were 5 bases for V and 1 base for J; bases not matched to a gene: 9. The CDR3 is 17 residues long. As originally analysed: Researchers report that nucleated cell counts were estimated from reference gene primer amplification. Data came from immunoSEQ multiplex PCR; TCRdb stores just in-frame clones and leaves some out. D and trimming come from the DNA, and the V and J calls and clone size come from that table. Of roughly 200,000 clones listed, roughly 89% were seen once; the top ten hold around 7%. This receptor was obtained from a middle-aged man with acute or convalescent COVID-19. V gene TRBV7-2 combines with J gene TRBJ2-2; the match to TRBD1 covers 8 bases. The sample comprised peripheral blood. The CDR3: CASSATGQDGNTGELFF. DNA of the CDR3: TGTGCCAGCAGCGCGACGGGACAGGATGGGAACACCGGGGAGCTGTTTTTT.